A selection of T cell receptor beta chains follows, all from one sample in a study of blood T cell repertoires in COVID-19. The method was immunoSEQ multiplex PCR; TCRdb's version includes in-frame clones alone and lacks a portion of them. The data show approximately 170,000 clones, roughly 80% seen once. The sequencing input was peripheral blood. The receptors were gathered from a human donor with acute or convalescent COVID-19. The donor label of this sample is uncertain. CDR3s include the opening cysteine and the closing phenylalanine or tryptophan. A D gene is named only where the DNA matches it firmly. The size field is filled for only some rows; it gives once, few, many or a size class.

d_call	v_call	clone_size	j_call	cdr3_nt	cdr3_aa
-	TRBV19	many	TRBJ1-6	TGTGCCAGTAGTCCTATACAGGCTAGCTCCTATAATTCACCCCTCCACTTT	CASSPIQASSYNSPLHF
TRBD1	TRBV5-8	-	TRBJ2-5	TGTGCCAGCAGCTCCAGGGACAGAAAACAAGAGACCCAGTACTTC	CASSSRDRKQETQYF
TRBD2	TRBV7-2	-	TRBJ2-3	TGTGCCAGCAGCCCACAGACCGGGAGGGGAGGCACAGATACGCAGTATTTT	CASSPQTGRGGTDTQYF
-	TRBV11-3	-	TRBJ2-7	TGTGCCAGCAGCTCAACAGGGTACGAGCAGTACTTC	CASSSTGYEQYF
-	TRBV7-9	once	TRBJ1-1	TGTGCCAGCGGAGGCACTGAAGCTTTCTTT	CASGGTEAFF
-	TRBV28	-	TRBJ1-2	TGTGCCAGCAACCCCCCGGAGGGGCCCCTTGGCGGCTACACCTTC	CASNPPEGPLGGYTF
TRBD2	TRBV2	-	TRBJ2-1	TGTGCCAGCAGGTCAACTAGCGGGGGGTCCAATGAGCAGTTCTTC	CASRSTSGGSNEQFF
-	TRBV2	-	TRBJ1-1	TGTGCCAGCTCAAGGGGTCATGGTTCGGACACTGAAGCTTTCTTT	CASSRGHGSDTEAFF
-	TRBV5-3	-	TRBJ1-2	TGTGCCAGAAGCTCCATCCATGTCCCGGGGGGCTACACCTTC	CARSSIHVPGGYTF
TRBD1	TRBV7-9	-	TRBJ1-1	TGTGCCAGCAGCGCCGGGACAGGGGACACTGAAGCTTTCTTT	CASSAGTGDTEAFF
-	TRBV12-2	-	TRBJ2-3	TGTGCAAGTCGCCGTAGCGGGGGGCCAGGCACAGATACGCAGTATTTT	CASRRSGGPGTDTQYF
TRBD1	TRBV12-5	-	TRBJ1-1	TGTGCTAGTGCTTTGGACAGGGGGGCAAACACTGAAGCTTTCTTT	CASALDRGANTEAFF
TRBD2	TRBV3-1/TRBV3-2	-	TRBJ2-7	TGTGCCAGCAGCCAAGTGGGACTAGCGGGAGGCTACGAGCAGTACTTC	CASSQVGLAGGYEQYF
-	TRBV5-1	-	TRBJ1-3	TGCGCCAGCAGCTTGGGGGCCACCTCCGGCAACACCATATATTTT	CASSLGATSGNTIYF
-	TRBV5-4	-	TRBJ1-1	TGTGCCAGCAGCCGACAGTTGAACACTGAAGCTTTCTTT	CASSRQLNTEAFF
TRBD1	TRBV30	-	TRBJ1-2	TGTGCCTGGGTTCGGGACAGGGTTGGCTACACCTTC	CAWVRDRVGYTF
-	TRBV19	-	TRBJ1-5	TGTGCCAGTAGTATCGGTGGAGTAGGGGGCAATCAGCCCCAGCATTTT	CASSIGGVGGNQPQHF
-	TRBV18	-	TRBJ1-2	TGTGCCAGCTCACCACCGCGGGTTGGAGGCTACACCTTC	CASSPPRVGGYTF
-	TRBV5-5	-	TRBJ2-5	TGTGCCAGCAGTCCCAGGGCTACAGAGACCCAGTACTTC	CASSPRATETQYF
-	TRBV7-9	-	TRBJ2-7	TGTGCCAGCAGAGCACAGGGCGGCGGGCAGTACTTC	CASRAQGGGQYF
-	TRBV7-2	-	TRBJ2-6	TGTGCCAGCAGCTTATCCCTAGCGAGAAGGACCGGGGCCAACGTCCTGACTTTC	CASSLSLARRTGANVLTF
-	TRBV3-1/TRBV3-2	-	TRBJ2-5	TGTGCCAGCAGCCAAGGGCCGCGGGTTCAGGAGACCCAGTACTTC	CASSQGPRVQETQYF
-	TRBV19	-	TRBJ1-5	TGTGCCAGTAGTTTTGGACAATATAGCAATCAGCCCCAGCATTTT	CASSFGQYSNQPQHF
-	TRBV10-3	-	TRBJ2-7	TGTGCCATCAGTGAGCCCCTCGGAGTAATCGTCTCCTACGAGCAGTACTTC	CAISEPLGVIVSYEQYF
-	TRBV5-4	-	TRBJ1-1	TGTGCCAGCAGCTTCCGAGCCCTGAACACTGAAGCTTTCTTT	CASSFRALNTEAFF
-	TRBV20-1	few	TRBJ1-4	TGCAGCTCAGGGTGGGAACTGTTTTTT	CSSGWELFF